A selection of T cell receptor beta chains follows, all from one sample in a study of control samples from healthy donors and cancer patients. Produced via immunoSEQ multiplex PCR; TCRdb's table is partial and in-frame only. The repertoire has around 130,000 clones, approximately 94% of them found once; the top ten carry about 3.5%. Sequencing was performed on blood. The receptor source for this set is a man aged 25-45 years in good health. Both conserved end residues are part of each CDR3.

j_gene: TRBJ1-2
v_gene: TRBV11-2
CDR3aa: CASSFDRVRGYTF

j_gene: TRBJ2-3
v_gene: TRBV27
CDR3aa: CASSSLAGGPMDTQYF

j_gene: TRBJ1-6
v_gene: TRBV7-8
CDR3aa: CASSSFQGAGNSPLHF

j_gene: TRBJ2-2
v_gene: TRBV7-2
CDR3aa: CASSLKAASNTGELFF

j_gene: TRBJ2-5
v_gene: TRBV6-1
CDR3aa: CASSATGSGGGYQETQYF

j_gene: TRBJ2-3
v_gene: TRBV19
CDR3aa: CASSWMRRDTQYF

j_gene: TRBJ1-1
v_gene: TRBV4-1
CDR3aa: CASSPGRAAAEAFF

j_gene: TRBJ2-1
v_gene: TRBV5-1
CDR3aa: CASSSTGGDYNEQFF

j_gene: TRBJ1-5
v_gene: TRBV2
CDR3aa: CASGGGFSNQPQHF

j_gene: TRBJ1-3
v_gene: TRBV19
CDR3aa: CASSIGGGTGNTIYF

j_gene: TRBJ2-1
v_gene: TRBV11-2
CDR3aa: CASSFTSGGETEQFF

j_gene: TRBJ1-1
v_gene: TRBV11-2
CDR3aa: CASSLEGAGINTEAFF

j_gene: TRBJ2-7
v_gene: TRBV4-1
CDR3aa: CASSDYSRDNSYEQYF

j_gene: TRBJ2-5
v_gene: TRBV6-5
CDR3aa: CASKGQRETQYF

j_gene: TRBJ2-1
v_gene: TRBV24-1
CDR3aa: CATSDPRTSPSSYNEQFF

j_gene: TRBJ2-3
v_gene: TRBV5-1
CDR3aa: CASSPQGDTQYF

j_gene: TRBJ2-7
v_gene: TRBV13
CDR3aa: CASSLAGFGGYEQYF

j_gene: TRBJ2-5
v_gene: TRBV25-1
CDR3aa: CASSENRNIGGETQYF